Sequencing of this T cell receptor (beta chain) was carried out in a study of cytomegalovirus exposure and HLA in healthy donors. The V and J ends lost 5 bases and 5 bases respectively, with 15 bases between them. This CDR3 spans 14 amino acids. In germline, CDR1 is SGHTA, CDR2 FQGNSA. PCR amplification relied on 60 Vbeta primers (plus 13 Jbeta primers). The method was immunoSEQ multiplex PCR; TCRdb's version includes in-frame clones alone and lacks a portion of them. The sample records about 180,000 clones, 77% being singletons. Note on this clone: Its antigen is still unknown.

Points from the study as a whole: Donors belonging to an Asian-associated ancestry cluster reportedly showed fewer N-insertions in productive TCRs than the roughly 700-donor mean, according to what a later analysis found. Immune exposure information comprised only CMV serostatus. In a later analysis, several top co-occurrence clusters appeared linked to parvovirus B19, influenza, CMV and Epstein-Barr virus. Among the CMV-associated chains, a few were confirmed in vitro as specific for CMV antigens.

The gene calls are TRBV7-2 and TRBJ2-5; D unresolved. The source material was PBMCs. The sequence derives from a man aged 18 to 29 in good health and CMV-seronegative. Written as DNA, the CDR3 is TGTGCCAGCAGCCCCTGGCCGGGTTCGGAGACCCAGTACTTC. It translates to CASSPWPGSETQYF.